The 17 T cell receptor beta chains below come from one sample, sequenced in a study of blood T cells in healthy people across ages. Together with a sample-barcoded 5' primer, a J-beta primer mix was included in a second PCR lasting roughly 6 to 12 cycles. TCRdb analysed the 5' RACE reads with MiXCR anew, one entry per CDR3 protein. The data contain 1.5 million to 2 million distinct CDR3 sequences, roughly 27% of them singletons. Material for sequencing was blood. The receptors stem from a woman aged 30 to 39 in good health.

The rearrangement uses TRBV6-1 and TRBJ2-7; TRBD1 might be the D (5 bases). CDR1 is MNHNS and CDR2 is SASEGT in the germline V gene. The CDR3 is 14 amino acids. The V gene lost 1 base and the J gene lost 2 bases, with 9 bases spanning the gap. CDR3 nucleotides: TGTGCCAGCAGTGAAGACAGGTGGGCCTACGAGCAGTACTTC. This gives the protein CASSEDRWAYEQYF.

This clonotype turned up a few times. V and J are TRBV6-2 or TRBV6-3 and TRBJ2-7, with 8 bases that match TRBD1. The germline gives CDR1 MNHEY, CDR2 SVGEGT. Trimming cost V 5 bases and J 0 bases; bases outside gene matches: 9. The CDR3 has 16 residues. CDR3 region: CASSNPRQGSSYEQYF. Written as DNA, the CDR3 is TGTGCCAGCAGTAACCCCAGACAGGGGAGCTCCTACGAGCAGTACTTC.

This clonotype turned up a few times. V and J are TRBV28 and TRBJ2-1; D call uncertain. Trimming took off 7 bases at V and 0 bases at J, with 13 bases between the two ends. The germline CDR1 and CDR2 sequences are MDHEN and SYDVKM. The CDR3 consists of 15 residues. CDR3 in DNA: TGTGCCAGCAACCGACGGGTCGGCTCCTACAATGAGCAGTTCTTC. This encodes CASNRRVGSYNEQFF.

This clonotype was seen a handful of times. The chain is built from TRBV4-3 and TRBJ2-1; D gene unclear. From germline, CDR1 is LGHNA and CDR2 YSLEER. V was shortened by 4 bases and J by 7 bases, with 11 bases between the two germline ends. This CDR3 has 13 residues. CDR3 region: CASSRNPRNEQFF. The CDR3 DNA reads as TGCGCCAGCAGCCGGAACCCAAGAAATGAGCAGTTCTTC.

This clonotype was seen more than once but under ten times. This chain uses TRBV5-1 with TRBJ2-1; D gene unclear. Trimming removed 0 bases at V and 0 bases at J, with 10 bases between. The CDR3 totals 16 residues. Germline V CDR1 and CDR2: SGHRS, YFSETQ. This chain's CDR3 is CASSLVLQSSYNEQFF. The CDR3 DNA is TGCGCCAGCAGCTTGGTTCTACAGAGCTCCTACAATGAGCAGTTCTTC.

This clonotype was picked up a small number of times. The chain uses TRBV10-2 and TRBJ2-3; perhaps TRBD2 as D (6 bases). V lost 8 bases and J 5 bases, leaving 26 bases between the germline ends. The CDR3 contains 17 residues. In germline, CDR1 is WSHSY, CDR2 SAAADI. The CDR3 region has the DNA TGCGCCAGCCTACCAATGGAGGGACTCGGAGGTGGAGATACGCAGTATTTT. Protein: CASLPMEGLGGGDTQYF.

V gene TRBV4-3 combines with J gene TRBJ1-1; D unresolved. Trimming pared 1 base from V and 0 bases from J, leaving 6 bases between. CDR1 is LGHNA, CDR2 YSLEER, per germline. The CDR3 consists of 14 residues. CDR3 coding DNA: TGCGCCAGCAGCCAAGTGGCAGTGAACACTGAAGCTTTCTTT. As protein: CASSQVAVNTEAFF.

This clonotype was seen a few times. This CDR3 reads CASSTTGGDRFPETQYF. The CDR3 bases are TGTGCCAGCAGCACTACAGGGGGTGATCGTTTTCCAGAGACCCAGTACTTC. V gene TRBV27 combines with J gene TRBJ2-5, with 8 bases identical to TRBD1. CDR1 and CDR2 (germline): MNHEY, SMNVEV (reference sequence). This CDR3 is built from 17 residues. J lost 4 bases, V lost 6 bases, and 16 bases had no gene match.

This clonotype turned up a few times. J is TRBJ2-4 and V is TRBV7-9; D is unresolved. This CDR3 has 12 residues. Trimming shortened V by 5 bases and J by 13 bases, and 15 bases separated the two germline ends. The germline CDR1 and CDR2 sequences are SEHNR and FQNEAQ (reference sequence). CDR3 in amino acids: CASSRSRGEQYF. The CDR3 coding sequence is TGTGCCAGCAGCCGTTCTCGAGGTGAGCAGTACTTC.

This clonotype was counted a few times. In nucleotides, the CDR3 is TGTGCCAGCAGCTTCAGCCAAGGACTAGCGGGGGGTGAGCAGTTCTTC. It yields the protein CASSFSQGLAGGEQFF. The chain joins TRBV7-9 to TRBJ2-1; 14 bases map to TRBD2. Per the germline V gene, CDR1 is SEHNR and CDR2 is FQNEAQ (reference sequence). V shed 3 bases and J 9 bases; nucleotides not matched to a gene: 7. This CDR3 contains 16 residues.

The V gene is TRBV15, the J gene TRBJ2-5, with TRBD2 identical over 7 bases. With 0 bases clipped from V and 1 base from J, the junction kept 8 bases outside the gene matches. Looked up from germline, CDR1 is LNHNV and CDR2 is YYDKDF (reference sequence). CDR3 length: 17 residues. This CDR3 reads CATSREFVGLGQETQYF. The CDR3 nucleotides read TGTGCCACCAGCAGAGAATTCGTAGGACTAGGCCAAGAGACCCAGTACTTC.

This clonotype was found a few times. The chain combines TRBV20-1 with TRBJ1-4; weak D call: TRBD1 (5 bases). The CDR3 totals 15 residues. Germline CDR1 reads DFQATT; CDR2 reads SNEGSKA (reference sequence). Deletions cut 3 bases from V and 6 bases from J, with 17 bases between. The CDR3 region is CSARLRGGVDEKLFF. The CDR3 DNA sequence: TGCAGTGCTAGGTTACGGGGCGGGGTAGATGAAAAACTGTTTTTT.

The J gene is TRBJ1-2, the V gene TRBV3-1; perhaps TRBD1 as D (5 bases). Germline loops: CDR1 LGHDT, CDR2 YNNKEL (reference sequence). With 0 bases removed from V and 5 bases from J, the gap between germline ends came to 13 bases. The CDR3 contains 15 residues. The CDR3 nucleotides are TGTGCCAGCAGCCAAGATCAAGCAGGGCGGTATGGCTACACCTTC. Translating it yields CASSQDQAGRYGYTF.

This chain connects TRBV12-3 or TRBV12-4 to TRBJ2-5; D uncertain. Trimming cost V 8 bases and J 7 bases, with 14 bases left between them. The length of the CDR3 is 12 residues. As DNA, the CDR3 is TGTGCCAGCGCGAGAGGCAGAGTGACCCAGTACTTC. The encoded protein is CASARGRVTQYF.

CDR3 in DNA: TGTGCCAGCAGCCCGAGGACCGCCCCGAGCTCCTACGAGCAGTACTTC. This encodes CASSPRTAPSSYEQYF. The chain uses TRBV9 and TRBJ2-7; D not certain. Germline-derived CDR1 and CDR2 are SGDLS and YYNGEE. The V end was cut by 4 bases, the J end by 0 bases, with 17 bases between. The CDR3 spans 16 residues.

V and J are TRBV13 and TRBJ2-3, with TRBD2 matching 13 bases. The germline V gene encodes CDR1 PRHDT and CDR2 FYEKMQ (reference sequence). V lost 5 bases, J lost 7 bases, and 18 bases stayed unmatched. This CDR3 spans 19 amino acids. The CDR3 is CASSKRRTSGGNLMYTQYF. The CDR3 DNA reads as TGTGCCAGCAGCAAAAGACGGACTAGCGGGGGAAACCTCATGTATACGCAGTATTTT.

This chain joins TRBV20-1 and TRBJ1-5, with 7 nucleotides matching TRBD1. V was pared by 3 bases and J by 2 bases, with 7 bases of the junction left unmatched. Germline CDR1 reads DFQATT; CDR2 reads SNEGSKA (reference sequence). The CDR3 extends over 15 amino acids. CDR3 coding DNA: TGCAGTGCTAGTCAAGCCAGGGGGGGCAATCAGCCCCAGCATTTT. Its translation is CSASQARGGNQPQHF.